The 12 T cell receptor beta chains in this list originate from one sample, sequenced in a study of tumor-infiltrating lymphocytes in primary liver carcinoma. The template, about 540 ng total RNA, yielded TCR beta cDNA made with a constant-region primer. Three-round nested multiplex PCR performed with slightly modified ARM-PCR produced the TCR beta libraries. With TRBV1-TRBV30 forward primers and a C-beta reverse primer, the first two PCR rounds were run for about 10 cycles each. From the multiplex PCR reads, TCRdb called clonotypes with MiXCR, one entry per CDR3 protein. The table includes fewer than 200,000 distinct CDR3 sequences, roughly 80% detected once. Investigators took RNA and DNA out together from about 21-30 mg of unsorted bulk tissue. The source material was tumor tissue from primary liver carcinoma. All receptors derive from a man aged 35-49 years with primary liver carcinoma and hepatitis B virus infection.

As regards this clonotype: A read error is possible here, since a much larger clone lies one base away. V gene TRBV5-1 combines with J gene TRBJ2-3; TRBD1 matches at 7 bases. Germline loops: CDR1 SGHRS, CDR2 YFSETQ. CDR3 length equals 12 residues. In DNA form, the CDR3 reads TGCGCCAGCACCTTGGACAGGAATACGCAGTATTTT. Its translation: CASTLDRNTQYF.

Written as DNA, the CDR3 is TGTGCCAGCAGACTACAGATCCAAAGCTATGGCTACACCTTC. It codes for CASRLQIQSYGYTF. The gene calls are TRBV6-1 and TRBJ1-2; D is unclear. This CDR3 spans 14 amino acids. Trimming cost V 6 bases and J 4 bases, with 15 bases left between them. Germline V gives CDR1 MNHNS, CDR2 SASEGT.

About this clonotype itself: Possible read error: a much larger clone is one base away. CDR3 residues: CASSLVSGMKNIQYF. In DNA, the CDR3 is TGTGCCAGCAGCTTAGTATCGGGGATGAAAAACATTCAGTACTTC. This rearrangement joins TRBV7-9 to TRBJ2-4; tentative D call: TRBD2 (5 bases). CDR1 is SEHNR and CDR2 is FQNEAQ in the germline V gene (reference sequence). The V end lost 1 base, the J end lost 4 bases, and 11 bases lay between the germline ends. CDR3 size: 15 residues.

Of note for this clonotype: A read error may produce the germline difference seen at one junction end. The V call is TRBV30, the J call TRBJ2-3; a possible D gene is TRBD2 (6 bases). Germline assignment: CDR1 GTSNPN and CDR2 SVGIG (reference sequence). This CDR3 is 14 amino acids long. The CDR3 loop reads CDWSCLAFTDTLYF. DNA of the CDR3: TGTGACTGGAGCTGTCTAGCGTTCACAGATACGCTGTATTTT.

In the case of this clonotype: Its ends do not fully match the called genes, so a read error is possible. The gene calls are TRBV29-1 and TRBJ2-5, with D maybe TRBD2 (5 bases). In germline, CDR1 is SQVTM, CDR2 ANQGSEA. This CDR3 has 14 amino acids. CDR3 amino acids: CSVEFLAVQETQYF. The CDR3 nucleotides read TGCAGCGTTGAATTCCTAGCCGTCCAAGAGACCCAGTACTTT.

This clonotype has only one observation. Relative to the germline gene, one junction end is altered; a read error may explain this. As DNA, the CDR3 is TGCAGTGCTGCCCTCGGTGAAACCTACAATAAGCAGTTCTTC. Amino acids: CSAALGETYNKQFF. V and J are TRBV29-1 and TRBJ2-1; D is undetermined. Germline V gene sequence: CDR1 SQVTM, CDR2 ANQGSEA. The CDR3 consists of 14 residues.

The table lists this clonotype with a count of one. A read error is possible here, since a much larger clone lies one base away. CDR3: CASSLLKTGLLSGTNVLTF. The DNA for the CDR3 is TGTGCCAGCAGCTTACTTAAAACGGGACTGCTCTCTGGGACCAACGTCCTGACTTTC. The chain is built from TRBV11-2 and TRBJ2-6; weak D call: TRBD2 (6 bases). Germline V CDR1 and CDR2: SGHAT, FQNNGV. This CDR3 has 19 residues.

Turning to this clonotype: One junction end does not reproduce the germline sequence, and a read error may be involved. This chain joins TRBV24-1 and TRBJ1-3; a weak D match, TRBD1 (5 bases). CDR1 and CDR2 from the germline V gene are KGHDR and SFDVKD. This CDR3 spans 14 amino acids. The CDR3 sequence is CVTSDGGRGNTIYF. Here the CDR3 DNA reads TGTGTCACCAGTGACGGGGGACGGGGAAACACCATATATTTT.

As concerns this clonotype: At one end, the junction sequence differs from germline, possibly due to a read error. V is TRBV11-1 and J is TRBJ2-1; 9 bases are shared with TRBD2. The CDR3 length is 13 residues. The germline V gene encodes CDR1 SGHAT and CDR2 FQDESV (reference sequence). The CDR3 nucleotides are TGTACCAGCAGCGCGGGAGGGCAGAATGAGCAGTTTTTC. As protein: CTSSAGGQNEQFF. The variable domain in full, with the rest retrieved from reference TRBV11-1 and TRBJ2-1, is EAEVAQSPRYKITEKSQAVAFWCDPISGHATLYWYRQILGQGPELLVQFQDESVVDDSQLPKDRFSAERLKGVDSTLKIQPAELGDSAMYLCTSSAGGQNEQFFGPGTRLTVL.

As to this clonotype: Germline and junction disagree at one end, which may indicate a read error. The chain carries TRBV12-5 and TRBJ2-4, with TRBD2 as a possible D gene (5 bases). The CDR3 loop spans 15 amino acids. In germline, CDR1 is LGHNT, CDR2 FRNRAP. CDR3 sequence reads: CAGGLRGLAKNIQYF. CDR3 bases: TGTGCTGGTGGTTTGAGAGGGTTAGCCAAAAACATTCAGTACTTC.

CDR3 nucleotides: TGCGCCAGCAGCCTCCACCATGGGAATTCGGACTACGAGCAGTACTTC. Its protein is CASSLHHGNSDYEQYF. This chain joins TRBV4-3 and TRBJ2-7, with D unclear. CDR3 size: 16 residues. Between the trimmed V and J ends, which lost 4 bases and 3 bases, there was a span of 19 bases. CDR1 and CDR2 from the germline V gene are LGHNA and YSLEER.

For this clonotype: The CDR3 carries no conserved terminal phenylalanine or tryptophan, so it likely arises from a read error. This chain links TRBV4-3 with TRBJ2-3, with TRBD2 identical over 14 bases. This CDR3 comprises 19 residues. Germline V CDR1 and CDR2: LGHNA, YSLEER. The CDR3: CASSQRGLAGEPSTDMQYY. The CDR3 coding sequence is TGCGCCAGCAGCCAAAGGGGACTAGCGGGAGAGCCTAGCACAGATATGCAGTATTAT.